This T cell receptor (beta chain) was observed in a study of blood T cell repertoires in COVID-19. Germline lookup yields CDR1 LNHNV and CDR2 YYDKDF (reference sequence). The CDR3 is 15 residues long. The trim removed 3 bases at V and 7 bases at J, leaving 7 bases unmatched. Seattle patients were enrolled while actively infected and followed longitudinally. In the original analysis: Using reference gene primer amplification, nucleated cell counts were estimated. Here immunoSEQ multiplex PCR was the method, and the copy in TCRdb shows in-frame clones only, minus some. V, J and clone size were drawn from that table, and D and trimming were deduced from the DNA. The sample shows about 390,000 clones, approximately 87% of them seen only once.

The source material was peripheral blood. The sequence was obtained from a woman aged 55-69 years with COVID-19, enrolled during active disease. This chain links TRBV15 with TRBJ2-7, with 12 positions matching TRBD1. The DNA for the CDR3 is TGTGCCACCAGCAGCCTGGGACAGGGGGCGCGGGAGCAGTACTTC. It codes for CATSSLGQGAREQYF.